The next 8 T cell receptor beta chains were all read from a single sample in a study of cytomegalovirus exposure and HLA in healthy donors. Primers for the PCR totalled 60 Vbeta and 13 Jbeta. Some clones are missing from TCRdb's copy, which holds only in-frame ones; the method was immunoSEQ multiplex PCR. The table counts around 200,000 clones; roughly 0.98% lies in the top ten. Sequencing was performed on PBMCs. The receptor set was obtained from a young woman in good health and CMV-seropositive.

The rearrangement links TRBV5-1 to TRBJ1-4, with D possibly being TRBD1 (5 bases). With 1 base removed from V and 0 bases from J, the gap between germline ends came to 16 bases. Germline assignment: CDR1 SGHRS and CDR2 YFSETQ. This CDR3 is 18 amino acids long. This chain's CDR3 is CASSLFARESPTNEKLFF. The CDR3 DNA follows: TGCGCCAGCAGCTTGTTCGCCAGGGAATCCCCAACTAATGAAAAACTGTTTTTT.

The chain carries TRBV9 and TRBJ2-2; D is ambiguous. V shed 0 bases and J shed 1 base, with 10 bases lying between them. CDR3 size: 16 residues. Germline CDR1 SGDLS, CDR2 YYNGEE. This CDR3 is CASSVAGAQNTGELFF. Written as DNA, the CDR3 is TGTGCCAGCAGCGTAGCCGGAGCCCAGAACACCGGGGAGCTGTTTTTT.

The rearrangement joins TRBV6-6 to TRBJ2-1, with no clear D. CDR3 length equals 13 residues. Germline loops: CDR1 MNHNY, CDR2 SVGAGI (reference sequence). The germline V and J ends were trimmed by 3 bases and 3 bases, with 6 bases remaining between them. The CDR3: CASSYPDYNEQFF. The CDR3 nucleotides read TGTGCCAGCAGTTATCCAGACTACAATGAGCAGTTCTTC.

This chain joins TRBV10-3 and TRBJ1-1; 9 positions match TRBD1. The trim removed 5 bases at V and 7 bases at J, leaving 2 bases unmatched. The germline gives CDR1 ENHRY, CDR2 SYGVKD. The CDR3 totals 12 residues. The CDR3 DNA reads TGTGCCATCAGTAGACAGGGGGTTGAAGCTTTCTTT. Protein: CAISRQGVEAFF.

The chain couples TRBV28 to TRBJ1-2, with unresolved D. This CDR3 region has 13 residues. Trimming shortened V by 3 bases and J by 8 bases, and 13 bases separated the two germline ends. Germline V gene sequence: CDR1 MDHEN, CDR2 SYDVKM. In nucleotides, the CDR3 is TGTGCCAGCAGTTTTTTCCCTACCTGGGGCTACACCTTC. It is translated as CASSFFPTWGYTF.

J is TRBJ1-6 and V is TRBV6-5; 8 positions agree with TRBD1. The germline gives CDR1 MNHEY, CDR2 SVGAGI. Trimming at V came to 3 bases and at J to 6 bases, leaving 4 bases not matched to a gene. There are 15 residues in the CDR3. CDR3 region: CASSYYGQGNSPLHF. CDR3 coding DNA: TGTGCCAGCAGTTATTACGGACAGGGTAATTCACCCCTCCACTTT.

The chain uses TRBV6-1 and TRBJ2-2; D unclear. CDR1 is MNHNS, CDR2 SASEGT, per germline. The CDR3 contains 17 residues. The germline V and J ends were trimmed by 4 bases and 6 bases, with 21 bases remaining between them. CDR3: CASSGGLIGAGAGELFF. The DNA for the CDR3 is TGTGCCAGCAGTGGTGGGCTAATCGGTGCTGGCGCCGGGGAGCTGTTTTTT.

The rearrangement links TRBV7-9 to TRBJ2-1; 8 nucleotides align to TRBD2. The ends lost 2 bases at V and 7 bases at J; junction bases unmatched: 4. The CDR3 consists of 14 residues. The V gene's germline CDR1 is SEHNR and CDR2 FQNEAQ (reference sequence). The CDR3 region is CASSLYGRGNEQFF. CDR3 nucleotides: TGTGCCAGCAGCTTATACGGGAGGGGGAATGAGCAGTTCTTC.